A selection of T cell receptor beta chains follows, all from one sample in a study of blood T cells in healthy people across ages. TCRdb itself ran the 5' RACE reads through MiXCR, one entry per CDR3 protein. Among about 1.1 million distinct CDR3 sequences, roughly two fifths were seen once, and the ten largest hold about 12%. Sequenced sample: blood. Every receptor here comes from a man aged 18 to 30 in good health. The CDR3 runs from the conserved cysteine through the conserved F or W. The order of the fields is V gene, D gene, clone size, J gene, CDR3 protein, CDR3 DNA. The D gene is left open where the match is weak. Not all rows give a size; the values are once, few, many and, for expanded clones, a class.

>TRBV6-2/TRBV6-3|.|many|TRBJ2-6
CASSFAGASSGANVLTF
TGTGCCAGCAGTTTTGCAGGCGCCAGCTCTGGGGCCAACGTCCTGACTTTC
>TRBV28|TRBD1|.|TRBJ1-2
CASRQGGVGYTF
TGTGCCAGCCGACAGGGTGGTGTTGGCTACACCTTC
>TRBV18|.|.|TRBJ2-6
CASKGTGANVLTF
TGTGCCAGCAAAGGGACAGGGGCCAACGTCCTGACTTTC
>TRBV6-2/TRBV6-3|.|.|TRBJ1-1
CTSSWRRTEAFF
TGTACCAGCAGTTGGAGGCGGACTGAAGCTTTCTTT
>TRBV14|TRBD1|few|TRBJ2-7
CASSQEPGGSYEQYF
TGTGCCAGCAGCCAAGAACCAGGGGGCTCCTACGAGCAGTACTTC
>TRBV20-1|TRBD1|.|TRBJ1-1
CSATGRGQVRTEAFF
TGCAGTGCTACGGGCAGGGGGCAGGTTCGGACTGAAGCTTTCTTT
>TRBV7-2|.|.|TRBJ2-7
CASTSTILYEQYF
TGTGCCAGCACCTCAACCATCCTCTACGAGCAGTACTTC
>TRBV12-3/TRBV12-4|TRBD2|few|TRBJ2-1
CASSSLLAGGHNEQFF
TGTGCCAGCAGTTCCCTACTAGCGGGGGGACATAATGAGCAGTTCTTC
>TRBV7-2|.|.|TRBJ1-1
CASSPRAEAEAFF
TGTGCCAGCAGCCCGCGGGCAGAGGCTGAAGCTTTCTTT
>TRBV3-1|.|.|TRBJ2-1
CASSQSYSPYNEQFF
TGTGCCAGTAGCCAGTCTTACAGCCCCTACAATGAGCAGTTCTTC
>TRBV3-1|TRBD2|few|TRBJ2-5
CASSRTSGQIFQETQYF
TGTGCCAGCAGCCGGACTAGCGGACAGATTTTCCAAGAGACCCAGTACTTC
>TRBV18|TRBD2|few|TRBJ2-1
CASSRGTSANEQFF
TGTGCCAGCTCCCGTGGGACTAGCGCCAATGAGCAGTTCTTC
>TRBV20-1|.|.|TRBJ2-7
CSARRAQTYNEQYF
TGCAGTGCTAGAAGGGCCCAAACATACAATGAGCAGTACTTC
>TRBV10-3|.|.|TRBJ1-1
CAISTDNEAFF
TGTGCCATCAGTACGGACAATGAAGCTTTCTTT
>TRBV20-1|.|few|TRBJ2-7
CSARGPGAAYEQYF
TGCAGTGCTAGGGGTCCGGGGGCAGCATACGAGCAGTACTTC
>TRBV2|TRBD2|once|TRBJ2-2
CASSDSGGGNTGELFF
TGTGCCAGCAGTGATTCGGGCGGGGGGAACACCGGGGAGCTGTTTTTT
>TRBV7-2|.|.|TRBJ2-3
CASSYRKSTDTQYF
TGTGCCAGCAGCTACCGGAAATCCACAGATACGCAGTATTTT
>TRBV6-2/TRBV6-3|.|few|TRBJ2-5
CASSFRYNEQYF
TGTGCCAGCAGTTTCCGCTACAATGAGCAGTACTTC
>TRBV3-1|.|.|TRBJ2-5
CASSHPRNQETQYF
TGTGCCAGCAGCCATCCCCGGAACCAAGAGACCCAGTACTTC
>TRBV27|.|few|TRBJ1-1
CASSSDRENTEAFF
TGTGCCAGCAGTTCTGACAGAGAAAACACTGAAGCTTTCTTT
>TRBV20-1|TRBD2|.|TRBJ2-5
CSGASGYNEQYF
TGCAGTGGCGCTAGCGGCTACAATGAGCAGTACTTC
>TRBV20-1|TRBD1|few|TRBJ2-7
CSASGAGTGYPYEQYF
TGCAGTGCTAGTGGGGCCGGGACAGGGTACCCCTACGAGCAGTACTTC
>TRBV29-1|.|few|TRBJ2-5
CSVEAILQETQYF
TGCAGCGTTGAAGCGATATTACAAGAGACCCAGTACTTC
>TRBV20-1|.|.|TRBJ2-4
CSASQVSKGIQYF
TGCAGTGCTAGTCAAGTTTCGAAGGGCATTCAGTACTTC
>TRBV5-8|TRBD1|once|TRBJ2-1
CASKGRGLSGEQFF
TGTGCCAGCAAGGGCAGGGGGCTGAGTGGTGAGCAGTTCTTC
>TRBV3-1|.|many|TRBJ1-2
CASSDHYGYTF
TGTGCCAGCAGCGATCACTATGGCTACACCTTC
>TRBV6-6|.|many|TRBJ2-5
CASSSGWETQYF
TGTGCCAGCAGTTCAGGGTGGGAGACCCAGTACTTC
>TRBV7-6|.|many|TRBJ2-7
CASSLERYEQYF
TGTGCCAGCAGCTTAGAGCGGTACGAGCAGTACTTC
>TRBV4-2|TRBD2|.|TRBJ2-3
CASSQAGTSGSTDTQYF
TGTGCCAGCAGCCAAGCTGGGACTAGCGGTAGCACAGATACGCAGTATTTT
>TRBV6-5|.|.|TRBJ1-1
CASSLPGTSEAFF
TGTGCCAGCAGTTTGCCGGGTACTTCTGAAGCTTTCTTT
>TRBV20-1|TRBD2|few|TRBJ2-5
CSARDPMAIAGGPYNEQYF
TGCAGTGCTAGAGACCCCATGGCTATAGCGGGGGGACCCTACAATGAGCAGTACTTC
>TRBV6-1|.|.|TRBJ1-6
CAGRGAGAYNSPLHF
TGTGCCGGTAGAGGGGCAGGCGCGTATAATTCACCCCTCCACTTT
>TRBV9|.|.|TRBJ2-6
CASSVRGAGANVLTF
TGTGCCAGCAGCGTGCGGGGCGCTGGGGCCAACGTCCTGACTTTC
>TRBV27|.|.|TRBJ1-1
CASSGQWMNTGAFF
TGTGCCAGCAGTGGACAGTGGATGAACACTGGAGCTTTCTTT
>TRBV4-2|.|.|TRBJ2-1
CASSLSPAGSYNEQFF
TGTGCCAGCAGCCTTTCCCCGGCCGGCTCCTACAATGAGCAGTTCTTC
>TRBV5-1|.|few|TRBJ2-7
CASSVQGWPYEQYF
TGCGCCAGCAGCGTACAGGGTTGGCCCTACGAGCAGTACTTC
>TRBV27|.|.|TRBJ2-7
CASSTRTAYEQYF
TGTGCCAGCAGTACTCGGACAGCCTACGAGCAGTACTTC